A selection of T cell receptor beta chains follows, all from one sample in a study of CD8 T cells in Susac syndrome. From the immunoSEQ multiplex PCR reads, TCRdb called clonotypes with MiXCR, one entry per CDR3 protein. The sample has about 240,000 distinct CDR3 sequences; about 95% are singletons. The material sequenced was CD4+ T cells from PBMCs. These receptors all stem from a human donor with Susac syndrome. The CDR3 runs from the conserved cysteine through the conserved F or W. Fields, in order: clone size, D gene, V gene, CDR3 length, J gene, CDR3 DNA, CDR3 protein. The D gene is left open where the match is weak. Clone size is shown for a subset of rows, as once, few, many or a class of expanded clone.

clone_size: .
d_call: .
v_call: TRBV20-1
cdr3_length: 15
j_call: TRBJ2-5
cdr3_nt: TGCAGTGCCATTCGGGGTCCAAGTTGGAAAGAGCCCCAGTACTTC
cdr3_aa: CSAIRGPSWKEPQYF

clone_size: .
d_call: .
v_call: TRBV15
cdr3_length: 18
j_call: TRBJ1-3
cdr3_nt: TGTGCCACCAGCAGACCAACCCCCGGGAGCCGTCCTGGAAACACCATATATTTT
cdr3_aa: CATSRPTPGSRPGNTIYF

clone_size: .
d_call: .
v_call: TRBV12-3/TRBV12-4
cdr3_length: 15
j_call: TRBJ2-2
cdr3_nt: TGTGCCAGCAGTCCCCCGGCGACGAACACCGGGGAGCTGTTTTTT
cdr3_aa: CASSPPATNTGELFF

clone_size: once
d_call: .
v_call: TRBV20-1
cdr3_length: 10
j_call: TRBJ2-1
cdr3_nt: TGCGGTACCGGGGCGAATGAGCAGTTCTTC
cdr3_aa: CGTGANEQFF

clone_size: .
d_call: .
v_call: TRBV3-1
cdr3_length: 12
j_call: TRBJ1-2
cdr3_nt: TGTGCCAGCAATGATCTTAACTATGGCTACACCTTC
cdr3_aa: CASNDLNYGYTF

clone_size: .
d_call: TRBD2
v_call: TRBV12-3/TRBV12-4
cdr3_length: 16
j_call: TRBJ2-7
cdr3_nt: TGTGCCAGCAGTTTCCGCCTAGCGGGAGTACCCTACGAGCAGTACTTC
cdr3_aa: CASSFRLAGVPYEQYF

clone_size: .
d_call: TRBD2
v_call: TRBV7-3
cdr3_length: 13
j_call: TRBJ2-1
cdr3_nt: TGTGCCAGCAGCCCCGGGGGGGTTCGGGAGCAGTTCTTC
cdr3_aa: CASSPGGVREQFF

clone_size: .
d_call: .
v_call: TRBV18
cdr3_length: 16
j_call: TRBJ2-2
cdr3_nt: TGTGCCAGCTCACCACGACGATCCGGGGTCACCGGGGAGCTGTTTTTT
cdr3_aa: CASSPRRSGVTGELFF

clone_size: once
d_call: .
v_call: TRBV7-3
cdr3_length: 13
j_call: TRBJ2-2
cdr3_nt: TGTGCCAGCAGCTTACAGGACACCGGGGAGCTGTTTTTT
cdr3_aa: CASSLQDTGELFF

clone_size: .
d_call: TRBD2
v_call: TRBV12-3/TRBV12-4
cdr3_length: 14
j_call: TRBJ2-1
cdr3_nt: TGTGCCAGCGGAAATACTAGCGGGAGCGATGAGCAGTTCTTC
cdr3_aa: CASGNTSGSDEQFF

clone_size: .
d_call: .
v_call: TRBV5-4
cdr3_length: 13
j_call: TRBJ2-1
cdr3_nt: TGTGCCAGCAGCTTAGAGTCCTACAATGAGCAGTTCTTC
cdr3_aa: CASSLESYNEQFF

clone_size: .
d_call: .
v_call: TRBV28
cdr3_length: 13
j_call: TRBJ1-2
cdr3_nt: TGTGCCAGCAAGGGACCATCCCCCTATGGCTACACCTTC
cdr3_aa: CASKGPSPYGYTF

clone_size: .
d_call: TRBD1
v_call: TRBV3-1
cdr3_length: 17
j_call: TRBJ2-3
cdr3_nt: TGTGCCAGCAGCTACGATCACGGACAGGGTTCGACAGATACGCAGTATTTT
cdr3_aa: CASSYDHGQGSTDTQYF

clone_size: .
d_call: TRBD2
v_call: TRBV7-2
cdr3_length: 12
j_call: TRBJ2-3
cdr3_nt: TGTGCCAGCAGCTTAGAGCTAGCGGGGCAGTATTTT
cdr3_aa: CASSLELAGQYF

clone_size: .
d_call: .
v_call: TRBV7-2
cdr3_length: 14
j_call: TRBJ2-1
cdr3_nt: TGTGCCAGCAGCTTAGAGGTTGTTGACAATGAGCAGTTCTTC
cdr3_aa: CASSLEVVDNEQFF

clone_size: .
d_call: TRBD1
v_call: TRBV19
cdr3_length: 15
j_call: TRBJ2-7
cdr3_nt: TGTGCCAGTAGTAAAACGGGACAGGGGTTCTACGAGCAGTACTTC
cdr3_aa: CASSKTGQGFYEQYF

clone_size: .
d_call: TRBD1
v_call: TRBV3-1
cdr3_length: 13
j_call: TRBJ2-7
cdr3_nt: TGTGCCAGCTGGGACAGTAGCTCCTACGAGCAGTACTTC
cdr3_aa: CASWDSSSYEQYF

clone_size: few
d_call: TRBD2
v_call: TRBV12-3/TRBV12-4
cdr3_length: 15
j_call: TRBJ2-7
cdr3_nt: TGTGCCAGCAGCCAGACTAGCGGGAGGGCCTACGAGCAGTACTTC
cdr3_aa: CASSQTSGRAYEQYF

clone_size: .
d_call: .
v_call: TRBV30
cdr3_length: 14
j_call: TRBJ2-5
cdr3_nt: TGTGCCTGGAGTCGGACTACTCATCGGGAGACCCAGTACTTC
cdr3_aa: CAWSRTTHRETQYF

clone_size: .
d_call: TRBD1
v_call: TRBV19
cdr3_length: 13
j_call: TRBJ1-1
cdr3_nt: TGTGCCACCAGACAGGGGACGAACACTAAAGCTTTCTTT
cdr3_aa: CATRQGTNTKAFF

clone_size: .
d_call: .
v_call: TRBV24-1
cdr3_length: 15
j_call: TRBJ2-1
cdr3_nt: TGTGCCACCAGTGATTCCTCCGGGACACACAGTGAGCAGTTCTTC
cdr3_aa: CATSDSSGTHSEQFF

clone_size: .
d_call: .
v_call: TRBV3-1
cdr3_length: 16
j_call: TRBJ2-5
cdr3_nt: TGTGCCAGCAGCCAAGGGCGAAGGGGGTGGGAAGAGACCCAGTACTTC
cdr3_aa: CASSQGRRGWEETQYF

clone_size: .
d_call: .
v_call: TRBV29-1
cdr3_length: 14
j_call: TRBJ1-2
cdr3_nt: TGCAGCGTTGGGGGCCTTTGGGGCCGAGAAGGCTACACCTTC
cdr3_aa: CSVGGLWGREGYTF

clone_size: .
d_call: .
v_call: TRBV20-1
cdr3_length: 13
j_call: TRBJ2-5
cdr3_nt: TGCAGTGCAGTCCACCCGGGAAGGGAGACCCAGTACTTC
cdr3_aa: CSAVHPGRETQYF

clone_size: .
d_call: .
v_call: TRBV29-1
cdr3_length: 17
j_call: TRBJ2-6
cdr3_nt: TGCAGCGCTCTTGAAAGACAGGCACGCTCTGGGGCCAACGTCCTGACTTTC
cdr3_aa: CSALERQARSGANVLTF

clone_size: .
d_call: .
v_call: TRBV7-2
cdr3_length: 14
j_call: TRBJ2-1
cdr3_nt: TGTGCCAGCAGCTTAATTCCAAGACACAATGAGCAGTTCTTC
cdr3_aa: CASSLIPRHNEQFF

clone_size: .
d_call: .
v_call: TRBV24-1
cdr3_length: 16
j_call: TRBJ2-1
cdr3_nt: TGTGCCACCAGTGATCTGCATGGGACACTCAACAATGAGCAGTTCTTC
cdr3_aa: CATSDLHGTLNNEQFF

clone_size: .
d_call: TRBD2
v_call: TRBV5-1
cdr3_length: 14
j_call: TRBJ2-7
cdr3_nt: TGCGCCAGCAGCCCCGGGACTAGCGGGATCCACGAGGGCTTC
cdr3_aa: CASSPGTSGIHEGF

clone_size: once
d_call: TRBD1
v_call: TRBV7-9
cdr3_length: 11
j_call: TRBJ2-1
cdr3_nt: TGTGCGGGACAGGACTACAATGAGCAGTTCTTC
cdr3_aa: CAGQDYNEQFF

clone_size: .
d_call: .
v_call: TRBV9
cdr3_length: 15
j_call: TRBJ2-3
cdr3_nt: TGTGCCAGCAGCGGACCGACCCGGTCCACAGATACGCAGTATTTT
cdr3_aa: CASSGPTRSTDTQYF

clone_size: .
d_call: .
v_call: TRBV5-1
cdr3_length: 15
j_call: TRBJ2-5
cdr3_nt: TGCGCCAGCACCCAGCCAAGGGGTGGGAAAGAGACCCAGTACTTC
cdr3_aa: CASTQPRGGKETQYF

clone_size: .
d_call: .
v_call: TRBV13
cdr3_length: 16
j_call: TRBJ1-3
cdr3_nt: TGTGCCAGCAGCTTGAGACAGTCCCACTCTGGAAACACCATATATTTT
cdr3_aa: CASSLRQSHSGNTIYF

clone_size: .
d_call: .
v_call: TRBV5-1
cdr3_length: 15
j_call: TRBJ2-2
cdr3_nt: TGCGCCAGCAGCTTGACGGCAGACAGAAACGGGGAGCTGTTTTTT
cdr3_aa: CASSLTADRNGELFF

clone_size: once
d_call: TRBD1
v_call: TRBV4-1
cdr3_length: 15
j_call: TRBJ2-7
cdr3_nt: TGCGCCAGCAGCCCCACCGGGACAGGGGTGAACGAGCAGTACTTC
cdr3_aa: CASSPTGTGVNEQYF

clone_size: .
d_call: .
v_call: TRBV7-2
cdr3_length: 12
j_call: TRBJ2-7
cdr3_nt: TGTGCCAGCAGCTTACGGCAGAAGGGTGAGGAGTTC
cdr3_aa: CASSLRQKGEEF

clone_size: .
d_call: .
v_call: TRBV6-5
cdr3_length: 14
j_call: TRBJ1-5
cdr3_nt: TGTGCCAGCAGTTACTCGATATCTGGGCAGCCCCAGCATTTT
cdr3_aa: CASSYSISGQPQHF

clone_size: .
d_call: .
v_call: TRBV14
cdr3_length: 13
j_call: TRBJ2-5
cdr3_nt: TGTGCCAGCAGCCCTATCTCCAATTCAGGCCAGTACTTC
cdr3_aa: CASSPISNSGQYF

clone_size: .
d_call: TRBD2
v_call: TRBV9
cdr3_length: 13
j_call: TRBJ2-4
cdr3_nt: TGTGCCAGCAGTGACCCGGGGGGGGTGATTCAGTACTTC
cdr3_aa: CASSDPGGVIQYF

clone_size: .
d_call: .
v_call: TRBV27
cdr3_length: 14
j_call: TRBJ1-1
cdr3_nt: TGTGCCAGCAGCCCCGTCCGTCACGATACGGGAGCTTTCTTT
cdr3_aa: CASSPVRHDTGAFF

clone_size: .
d_call: TRBD1
v_call: TRBV7-9
cdr3_length: 14
j_call: TRBJ1-2
cdr3_nt: TGTGCCAGCAGCTTGGGACAGAAGTACTATGGCTACACCTTC
cdr3_aa: CASSLGQKYYGYTF

clone_size: once
d_call: .
v_call: TRBV10-3
cdr3_length: 15
j_call: TRBJ2-1
cdr3_nt: TGTGCCATCAGTCTTGATGTTGCGGGACCCAATGAGCAGTTCTTC
cdr3_aa: CAISLDVAGPNEQFF

clone_size: .
d_call: TRBD2
v_call: TRBV20-1
cdr3_length: 15
j_call: TRBJ2-7
cdr3_nt: TGCAGTGGGACTAGCGGGAGGCCCTCACTGAACGAGCAGTACTTC
cdr3_aa: CSGTSGRPSLNEQYF

clone_size: .
d_call: .
v_call: TRBV15
cdr3_length: 11
j_call: TRBJ1-1
cdr3_nt: TGTGCCACCAGCGCGCACACTGAAGCTTTCTTT
cdr3_aa: CATSAHTEAFF

clone_size: .
d_call: TRBD1
v_call: TRBV7-9
cdr3_length: 16
j_call: TRBJ1-5
cdr3_nt: TGTGCCAAGGACAGGCCGAACCTCTATAGCAATCAGCCCCAGCATTTT
cdr3_aa: CAKDRPNLYSNQPQHF

clone_size: .
d_call: .
v_call: TRBV24-1
cdr3_length: 18
j_call: TRBJ2-6
cdr3_nt: TGTGCCACCAGTGATTGGGAGGGGGAGTCTCTGGGGGCCAACGTCCTGACTTTC
cdr3_aa: CATSDWEGESLGANVLTF

clone_size: .
d_call: .
v_call: TRBV15
cdr3_length: 14
j_call: TRBJ1-1
cdr3_nt: TGTGCCACCGGCAGGGTCGGTGGGAACACTGAAGCTTTCTTT
cdr3_aa: CATGRVGGNTEAFF

clone_size: .
d_call: .
v_call: TRBV13
cdr3_length: 13
j_call: TRBJ2-4
cdr3_nt: TGTGCCATCTCGAACGGGGTGAGGGACATTCAGTACTTC
cdr3_aa: CAISNGVRDIQYF

clone_size: few
d_call: TRBD1
v_call: TRBV7-8
cdr3_length: 14
j_call: TRBJ1-5
cdr3_nt: TGTGCCAGCAGCTTGGGACAGTTAAATCAGCCCCAGCATTTT
cdr3_aa: CASSLGQLNQPQHF

clone_size: .
d_call: TRBD1
v_call: TRBV14
cdr3_length: 19
j_call: TRBJ2-5
cdr3_nt: TGTGCCAGCAGCCCGACCGGTCCCTTAGGACAGGGGGCTTTGGAGACCCAGTACTTC
cdr3_aa: CASSPTGPLGQGALETQYF

clone_size: once
d_call: .
v_call: TRBV20-1
cdr3_length: 12
j_call: TRBJ2-3
cdr3_nt: TGCAGTGCTAGAATCCCACCTTACAGTCAGTATTTT
cdr3_aa: CSARIPPYSQYF

clone_size: .
d_call: .
v_call: TRBV21-1
cdr3_length: 16
j_call: TRBJ1-5
cdr3_nt: TGTGCCAGCAGGGAACCGGGACAGAGAACGAATCAGCCCCAGCATTTT
cdr3_aa: CASREPGQRTNQPQHF

clone_size: .
d_call: .
v_call: TRBV29-1
cdr3_length: 11
j_call: TRBJ1-1
cdr3_nt: TGCAGCGTTGTACCCGGCACTGAAGCTTTCTTT
cdr3_aa: CSVVPGTEAFF

clone_size: .
d_call: .
v_call: TRBV29-1
cdr3_length: 15
j_call: TRBJ2-2
cdr3_nt: TGCAGCGTTCACCTTAGGACCAACGGCCACGGGGAGCTGTTTTTT
cdr3_aa: CSVHLRTNGHGELFF

clone_size: .
d_call: .
v_call: TRBV4-1
cdr3_length: 15
j_call: TRBJ2-2
cdr3_nt: TGCGCCAGCAGCCAAGCGACAGGAATTGACGGGGAGCTGTTTTTT
cdr3_aa: CASSQATGIDGELFF

clone_size: .
d_call: TRBD1
v_call: TRBV18
cdr3_length: 15
j_call: TRBJ2-3
cdr3_nt: TGTGCCAGCTCACCCGGACAGGGCAGCACAGATACGCAGTATTTT
cdr3_aa: CASSPGQGSTDTQYF